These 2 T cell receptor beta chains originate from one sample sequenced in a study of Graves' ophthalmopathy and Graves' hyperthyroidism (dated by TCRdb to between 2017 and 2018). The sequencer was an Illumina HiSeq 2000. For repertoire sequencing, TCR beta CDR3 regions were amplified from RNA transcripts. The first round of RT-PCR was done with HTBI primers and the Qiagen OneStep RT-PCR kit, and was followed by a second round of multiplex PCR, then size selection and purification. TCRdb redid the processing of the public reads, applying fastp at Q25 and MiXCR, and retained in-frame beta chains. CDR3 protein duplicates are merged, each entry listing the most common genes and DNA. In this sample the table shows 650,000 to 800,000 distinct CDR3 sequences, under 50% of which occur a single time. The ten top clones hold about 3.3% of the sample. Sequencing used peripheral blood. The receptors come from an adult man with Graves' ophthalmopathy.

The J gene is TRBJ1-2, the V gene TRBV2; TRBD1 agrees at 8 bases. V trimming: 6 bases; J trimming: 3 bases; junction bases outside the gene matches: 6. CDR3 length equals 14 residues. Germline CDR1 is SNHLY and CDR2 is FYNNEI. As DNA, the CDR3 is TGTGCCAGCAGGACGCTGGACAGGGACTATGGCTACACCTTC. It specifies CASRTLDRDYGYTF.

The CDR3 is CASSQVGKGGRGETQYF. The CDR3 DNA sequence: TGTGCCAGCAGCCAAGTTGGTAAAGGGGGCAGAGGAGAGACCCAGTACTTC. This sequence joins TRBV4-2 and TRBJ2-5; 7 nucleotides align to TRBD1. CDR1 LGHNA and CDR2 YNFKEQ come from the germline V gene. The CDR3 is 17 residues long. After removal of 1 base from V and 4 bases from J, the junction contained 12 bases not matched to a gene.